The count of the clone carrying this T cell receptor beta chain is one. Original methodology: Estimation of nucleated cell counts relied on the amplification of reference gene primers. This table comes from immunoSEQ multiplex PCR, and its TCRdb copy is limited to in-frame clones, with some not included. V, J and clone size are those of that table, while D and trimming were read from the DNA. The data contain 350,000 to 400,000 clones, 89% of them singletons. The record originates from a study of blood T cell repertoires in COVID-19. Overall study: COVID-19 samples collected from the United States, Italy and Spain covered acute and convalescent phases. From T cells, B-cell-depleted T cells, or PBMCs came the material, which was cDNA or gDNA.

The germline V gene has CDR1 LNHDA and CDR2 SQIVND (reference sequence). The CDR3 contains 16 residues. J gave up 0 bases and V 4 bases, and 4 bases lay outside the gene matches. Recruited during active infection, patients (from Seattle) were subsequently followed longitudinally. The genes are TRBV19 and TRBJ2-2; 8 positions match TRBD2. This receptor was taken from a woman under 40 with COVID-19, enrolled during active disease. Material for sequencing was peripheral blood. DNA for the CDR3: TGTGCCAGTAGTACGCGGGGGGCCCCGAACACCGGGGAGCTGTTTTTT. Amino acids: CASSTRGAPNTGELFF.